Presented here are 3 T cell receptor beta chains from one specimen sequenced in a study of CD8+ T cells in alopecia areata. Treatment defined: oral pan-JAK inhibitor, 5-10 mg twice daily. Extracted RNA was reverse transcribed into cDNA, the sequencing template. Sequencing used immunoSEQ multiplex PCR; TCRdb keeps in-frame clones, though not all of them. The sample lists about 200,000 clones; more than 45% were seen once. This specimen consisted of CD4+ T cells sorted from blood, obtained at week 24, from a patient treated with tofacitinib. These receptors were obtained from a human donor with alopecia areata.

The chain links TRBV7-2 to TRBJ1-4; no reliable D call. From germline, CDR1 is SGHTA and CDR2 FQGNSA. V lost 5 bases and J lost 3, with 16 bases in between. The CDR3 sequence is 16 residues long. The CDR3 coding sequence is TGTGCCAGCAGCCTAAGGTACAAGGCACCTAATGAAAAACTGTTTTTT. Translation gives CASSLRYKAPNEKLFF.

The chain joins TRBV29-1 to TRBJ1-1; no reliable D call. The V gene lost 5 bases and the J gene lost 0 bases, with 19 bases spanning the gap. CDR1 is SQVTM, CDR2 ANQGSEA, per germline. This CDR3 spans 16 amino acids. CDR3 coding DNA: TGCAGCGTTCCTTCGGGCCCCGGGCGGGTGAACACTGAAGCTTTCTTT. Its protein product is CSVPSGPGRVNTEAFF.

In this sample, this clone turned up once. The genes are TRBV30 and TRBJ2-3; D is unresolved. Germline V gives CDR1 GTSNPN, CDR2 SVGIG (reference sequence). The CDR3 length is 14 residues. V dropped 0 bases and J dropped 1 base, with 8 bases sitting between them. CDR3 in amino acids: CAWSVPGGTDTQYF. CDR3 DNA: TGTGCCTGGAGTGTTCCCGGAGGCACAGATACGCAGTATTTT.